This T cell receptor beta chain was identified during a study of blood T cell repertoires in COVID-19. Measured with immunoSEQ multiplex PCR; TCRdb has only the in-frame clones, and not every one. Here the sample spans under 300,000 clones, around 90% being singletons. Trimming took 1 base from V and 4 from J, leaving 8 bases between them. This CDR3 comprises 13 residues. Sequences were obtained from PBMCs or T cells enriched from blood (not recorded which). The TCR comes from a woman in her 30s with acute COVID-19. V and J are TRBV12-3 or TRBV12-4 and TRBJ2-7, with no clear D. The DNA of the CDR3 is TGTGCCAGCAGTTTAGGAGGTCGGTACGAGCAGTACTTC. Its translation: CASSLGGRYEQYF.